These 27 T cell receptor beta chains share one sample of origin, sequenced in a study of blood T cell repertoires in COVID-19 (dated by TCRdb to 2018 to 2021). Libraries were constructed by the immunoSEQ multiplex PCR assay. In its TCRdb copy, this immuneACCESS table keeps in-frame sequences only and misses some clones. Where compared with another copy, unresolved V genes explain less than half of these, and the others have no known cause. The sample has 55,000 to 70,000 clones on record, over 60% of them singletons. Around 23% of the sample is taken by the ten largest. Input material: peripheral blood. These receptors all stem from a human donor in a cohort sampled during active COVID-19.

The CDR3 bases are TGTGCCAGTAGTCCGGTCTGGCGGGGGGGAGACAATGAGCAGTTCTTC. This encodes CASSPVWRGGDNEQFF. The chain combines TRBV19 with TRBJ2-1; the match to TRBD2 covers 9 bases. Looked up from germline, CDR1 is LNHDA and CDR2 is SQIVND (reference sequence). CDR3 length: 16 residues. The V gene end was trimmed by 5 bases and the J gene end by 5 bases; junction bases not matched to a gene: 10.

This chain connects TRBV6-2 or TRBV6-3 to TRBJ1-2; D ambiguous. Trimming cost V 2 bases and J 0 bases, with 10 bases left between them. The CDR3 is 15 amino acids. Germline V gene data show CDR1 as MNHEY and CDR2 as SVGEGT. Written as DNA, the CDR3 is TGTGCCAGCAGTTACGGGCGTTACGCTAACTATGGCTACACCTTC. It is translated as CASSYGRYANYGYTF.

V gene TRBV6-2 or TRBV6-3 combines with J gene TRBJ1-6; TRBD1 is a possible D gene (5 bases). The germline V and J ends were trimmed by 5 bases and 8 bases, with 22 bases remaining between them. Germline V gene data show CDR1 as MNHEY and CDR2 as SVGEGT. This CDR3 has 17 residues. DNA for the CDR3: TGTGCCAGCAGTCCCCAATCGGCAGGGATATTTGATTCACCCCTCCACTTT. Encoded protein: CASSPQSAGIFDSPLHF.

The chain employs TRBV19 and TRBJ2-2; D not resolved. This CDR3 is built from 14 residues. Trimming cost V 8 bases and J 2 bases, with 12 bases left between them. Looked up from germline, CDR1 is LNHDA and CDR2 is SQIVND (reference sequence). CDR3 nucleotides: TGTGCCAGTCGCACTACGATTAACACCGGGGAGCTGTTTTTT. Its protein product is CASRTTINTGELFF.

The V and J genes are TRBV28 and TRBJ2-5; TRBD2 agrees at 9 bases. Germline values: CDR1 MDHEN, CDR2 SYDVKM. There are 15 residues in the CDR3. The ends lost 2 bases at V and 2 bases at J; junction bases unmatched: 3. CDR3 coding DNA: TGTGCCAGCAGTTTAGCGGGGGGGCGTCAAGAGACCCAGTACTTC. Amino acid sequence: CASSLAGGRQETQYF.

V and J are TRBV28 and TRBJ2-3, with 10 bases lining up with TRBD2. Looked up from germline, CDR1 is MDHEN and CDR2 is SYDVKM. The CDR3 length is 18 residues. Losses at the gene ends were 4 bases for V and 1 base for J; bases not matched to a gene: 11. The CDR3 nucleotides read TGTGCCAGCAGTTCAGTACTCGGACTAGCGGAAGGCACAGATACGCAGTATTTT. Its protein product is CASSSVLGLAEGTDTQYF.

V and J are TRBV19 and TRBJ2-2; 11 nucleotides match TRBD1. In germline, CDR1 is LNHDA, CDR2 SQIVND (reference sequence). V was pared by 1 base and J by 5 bases, with 3 bases of the junction left unmatched. The CDR3 is 16 residues long. The CDR3 nucleotides are TGTGCCAGTAGTATAGTTGGGACAGGGGGAACCGGGGAGCTGTTTTTT. Translated, it gives CASSIVGTGGTGELFF.

The chain carries TRBV7-2 and TRBJ1-5; D might be TRBD1 (6 bases). V dropped 5 bases and J dropped 7 bases, with 24 bases sitting between them. This CDR3 comprises 17 residues. Germline loops: CDR1 SGHTA, CDR2 FQGNSA. The CDR3 is CASSPGRGPLLGQPQHF. CDR3 DNA: TGTGCCAGCAGCCCAGGCAGGGGCCCACTGTTAGGGCAGCCCCAGCATTTT.

The chain uses TRBV27 and TRBJ1-2; TRBD1 agrees at 10 bases. The ends lost 6 bases at V and 8 bases at J; junction bases unmatched: 15. Germline V CDR1 and CDR2: MNHEY, SMNVEV (reference sequence). This CDR3 contains 16 residues. Here the CDR3 DNA reads TGTGCCAGCAGCCGGGACAGGGGCCGGGAAAATTGGGGCTACACCTTC. This codes for CASSRDRGRENWGYTF.

This chain joins TRBV7-2 and TRBJ2-1; TRBD2 matches 8 bases. CDR1 is SGHTA and CDR2 is FQGNSA in the germline V gene. The CDR3 totals 14 residues. V lost 4 bases, J lost 9 bases, and 8 bases stayed unmatched. The CDR3 reads CASSSGGGLREQFF. CDR3 nucleotide sequence: TGTGCCAGCAGCTCGGGGGGGGGCCTTCGTGAGCAGTTCTTC.

The chain couples TRBV7-9 to TRBJ2-5; TRBD1 might be the D (5 bases). CDR1 and CDR2 (germline): SEHNR, FQNEAQ (reference sequence). This CDR3 comprises 16 residues. Trimming took 5 bases from V and 5 from J, leaving 21 bases between them. CDR3 DNA: TGTGCCAGCAGCCCTAGGGGCGAAAGGGTTGGGGAGACCCAGTACTTC. It specifies CASSPRGERVGETQYF. The variable domain in full, with the rest retrieved from reference TRBV7-9 and TRBJ2-5, is DTGVSQNPRHKITKRGQNVTFRCDPISEHNRLYWYRQTLGQGPEFLTYFQNEAQLEKSRLLSDRFSAERPKGSFSTLEIQRTEQGDSAMYLCASSPRGERVGETQYFGPGTRLLVL.

This rearrangement joins TRBV6-6 to TRBJ2-7, with D unresolved. The CDR3 spans 14 residues. Trimming cost V 2 bases and J 6 bases, with 14 bases left between them. Germline V gives CDR1 MNHNY, CDR2 SVGAGI (reference sequence). The CDR3 region has the DNA TGTGCCAGCAGTTACACCTCTTCCTTCGGCGAGCAGTACTTC. As protein: CASSYTSSFGEQYF.

The chain combines TRBV7-9 with TRBJ1-6; no clear D gene. Trimming stripped 1 base from V and 6 bases from J, with 7 bases between. Germline V gene data show CDR1 as SEHNR and CDR2 as FQNEAQ (reference sequence). CDR3 size: 14 residues. The CDR3 DNA sequence: TGTGCCAGCAGCTTAGACTTGATTAATTCACCCCTCCACTTT. Translation: CASSLDLINSPLHF.

The chain is built from TRBV6-2 or TRBV6-3 and TRBJ2-7; 10 bases map to TRBD1. CDR1 and CDR2 from the germline V gene are MNHEY and SVGEGT. V dropped 5 bases and J dropped 4; count of bases not matched to a gene: 14. The CDR3 extends over 17 amino acids. Here the CDR3 reads CASSMDSPGQGRYEQYF. Written as DNA, the CDR3 is TGTGCCAGCAGTATGGATTCCCCGGGACAGGGGAGGTACGAGCAGTACTTC.

This chain connects TRBV6-5 to TRBJ2-4; 9 bases map to TRBD2. The CDR3 totals 15 residues. The ends lost 6 bases at V and 5 bases at J; junction bases unmatched: 8. Per germline, CDR1 MNHEY and CDR2 SVGAGI. CDR3 sequence: CASRWEAGGQNIQYF. CDR3 nucleotide sequence: TGTGCCAGCAGGTGGGAAGCGGGAGGCCAAAACATTCAGTACTTC.

The chain joins TRBV3-1 (or the pseudogene TRBV3-2) to TRBJ2-5; D not certain. Trimming cost V 1 base and J 7 bases, with 4 bases left between them. From germline, CDR1 is LGHDT and CDR2 YNNKEL (reference sequence). The CDR3 covers 11 residues. CDR3 nucleotides: TGTGCCAGCAGCCAAGCGGGGACCCAGTACTTC. Protein sequence: CASSQAGTQYF.

The chain recombines TRBV18 with TRBJ1-5; maybe TRBD1 (6 bases). Trimming stripped 1 base from V and 2 bases from J, with 9 bases between. Looked up from germline, CDR1 is KGHSH and CDR2 is LQKENI. CDR3 length: 15 residues. CDR3 region: CASSPQGVGNQPQHF. Here the CDR3 DNA reads TGTGCCAGCTCACCACAGGGGGTTGGCAATCAGCCCCAGCATTTT.

The V call is TRBV7-2, the J call TRBJ1-1; a possible D gene is TRBD1 (5 bases). Germline V gene sequence: CDR1 SGHTA, CDR2 FQGNSA. Trimming removed 1 base at V and 3 bases at J, with 12 bases between. This CDR3 is 15 amino acids long. Here the CDR3 DNA reads TGTGCCAGCAGCTTAGAGTTTGGCAGGGACACTGAAGCTTTCTTT. As protein: CASSLEFGRDTEAFF. Together with reference TRBV7-2 and TRBJ1-1, the CDR3 gives the full variable domain: GAGVSQSPSNKVTEKGKDVELRCDPISGHTALYWYRQSLGQGLEFLIYFQGNSAPDKSGLPSDRFSAERTGGSVSTLTIQRTQQEDSAVYLCASSLEFGRDTEAFFGQGTRLTVV.

The V call is TRBV19, the J call TRBJ1-2; D gene ambiguous. The CDR3 sequence is 12 residues long. Germline V gene lookup returns CDR1 LNHDA and CDR2 SQIVND (reference sequence). V was clipped by 8 bases and J by 5 bases, with 12 bases between them. The CDR3 DNA reads as TGTGCCAGTGGCCGGGTCTCTTATGGCTACACCTTC. This gives the protein CASGRVSYGYTF.

This chain uses TRBV14 with TRBJ2-3; no firm D call. Germline CDR1 reads SGHDN; CDR2 reads FVKESK. CDR3 size: 13 residues. V was clipped by 2 bases and J by 11 bases, with 14 bases between them. The CDR3 nucleotides are TGTGCCAGCAGCCAAACTCAATTAGCAAGGCAGTATTTT. Its protein product is CASSQTQLARQYF.

This clone was seen only once. This chain connects TRBV2 to TRBJ1-2; 8 bases match TRBD1. The V gene's germline CDR1 is SNHLY and CDR2 FYNNEI. This CDR3 contains 14 residues. V shed 6 bases and J 8 bases; nucleotides not matched to a gene: 11. This CDR3 reads CASRDRTGQGGYTF. CDR3 bases: TGTGCCAGCAGGGACAGGACAGGGCAGGGAGGCTACACCTTC.

The rearrangement uses TRBV3-1 (or the pseudogene TRBV3-2) and TRBJ1-1; a possible D gene is TRBD1 (6 bases). Germline CDR1 and CDR2: LGHDT and YNNKEL (reference sequence). The V and J ends lost 4 bases and 4 bases respectively, with 16 bases between them. The CDR3 is 15 residues long. CDR3 sequence: CASSPKADSSTEAFF. The CDR3 DNA reads TGTGCCAGCAGCCCAAAAGCGGACAGCAGCACTGAAGCTTTCTTT.

V gene TRBV5-1 combines with J gene TRBJ2-7; 7 nucleotides agree with TRBD1. The CDR3 runs 16 residues. The J segment lost 2 bases and the V segment lost 0 bases, leaving 8 bases of the junction unmatched. CDR1 is SGHRS and CDR2 is YFSETQ in the germline V gene. The CDR3 protein is CASSLEPGTAAYEQYF. The CDR3 region has the DNA TGCGCCAGCAGCTTGGAACCAGGGACAGCAGCCTACGAGCAGTACTTC.

The rearrangement uses TRBV4-1 and TRBJ2-7; 10 bases map to TRBD2. The CDR3 has 16 amino acids. Germline loops: CDR1 MGHRA, CDR2 YSYEKL. With 4 bases clipped from V and 2 bases from J, the junction kept 8 bases outside the gene matches. CDR3 residues: CASSPETSGIAYEQYF. CDR3 DNA: TGCGCCAGCAGCCCAGAAACTAGCGGGATTGCCTACGAGCAGTACTTC.

CDR3 coding DNA: TGTGCCATCAGTGAACTAGCGGGGTCCTACGAGCAGTACTTC. It specifies CAISELAGSYEQYF. The genes are TRBV10-3 and TRBJ2-7, with TRBD2 matching 10 bases. Trimming took 3 bases from V and 1 from J; bases not matched to a gene: 0. Germline lookup yields CDR1 ENHRY and CDR2 SYGVKD. The CDR3 totals 14 residues.

V gene TRBV27 combines with J gene TRBJ1-1; 7 nucleotides align to TRBD1. With 5 bases clipped from V and 0 bases from J, the junction kept 12 bases outside the gene matches. The germline V gene has CDR1 MNHEY and CDR2 SMNVEV (reference sequence). This CDR3 is built from 17 residues. The CDR3 DNA sequence: TGTGCCAGCAGTCCGATAAAAGGGGGCTGGATGAACACTGAAGCTTTCTTT. Protein: CASSPIKGGWMNTEAFF.

A single count supports this clone. V and J are TRBV27 and TRBJ2-2; D perhaps matches TRBD1 (5 bases). The CDR3 spans 13 residues. Trimming shortened V by 5 bases and J by 6 bases, and 10 bases separated the two germline ends. Germline V gene sequence: CDR1 MNHEY, CDR2 SMNVEV (reference sequence). CDR3 protein: CASSPLGPGELFF. The CDR3 bases are TGTGCCAGCAGTCCACTGGGGCCCGGGGAGCTGTTTTTT.